One sample yielded the 27 T cell receptor beta chains listed below, sequenced in a study of T cell responses to AZD1222 COVID-19 vaccine. Here immunoSEQ multiplex PCR was the method, and the copy in TCRdb shows in-frame clones only, minus some. This table holds fewer than 200,000 clones, around nine tenths found once. Sequences were derived from peripheral blood, sampled 28 days after the second AZD1222 dose. The receptors were sampled from an adult who received the AZD1222 COVID-19 vaccine.

The chain joins TRBV9 to TRBJ1-1; a weak D match, TRBD1 (5 bases). Trimming left V 4 bases short and J 1 base short, with 14 bases between. The CDR3 consists of 15 residues. In germline, CDR1 is SGDLS, CDR2 YYNGEE. DNA for the CDR3: TGTGCCAGCAGCCCTTTCAGGGAGACGAACACTGAAGCTTTCTTT. This translates into CASSPFRETNTEAFF.

The chain uses TRBV27 and TRBJ1-6; no reliable D call. V lost 3 bases and J 0 bases, leaving 6 bases between the germline ends. Per germline, CDR1 MNHEY and CDR2 SMNVEV (reference sequence). The length of the CDR3 is 15 residues. CDR3 residues: CASSLLSSYNSPLHF. CDR3 DNA: TGTGCCAGCAGTTTGCTAAGCTCCTATAATTCACCCCTCCACTTT.

The chain couples TRBV7-2 to TRBJ1-6; 7 nucleotides agree with TRBD1. Trimming at V came to 5 bases and at J to 7 bases, leaving 5 bases not matched to a gene. This CDR3 has 14 residues. The germline gives CDR1 SGHTA, CDR2 FQGNSA. DNA of the CDR3: TGTGCCAGCAGCCGGGACAGCTACAATTCACCCCTCCACTTT. This translates into CASSRDSYNSPLHF.

The chain links TRBV5-1 to TRBJ1-1; D call uncertain. Germline V gives CDR1 SGHRS, CDR2 YFSETQ. Trimming cost V 2 bases and J 2 bases, with 7 bases left between them. This CDR3 contains 13 residues. CDR3 coding DNA: TGCGCCAGCAGCTTCGACCACAACACTGAAGCTTTCTTT. The encoded protein is CASSFDHNTEAFF.

V usage is TRBV6-5 and J usage is TRBJ2-5; no clear D. Germline values: CDR1 MNHEY, CDR2 SVGAGI. V was clipped by 6 bases and J by 1 base, with 12 bases between them. The CDR3 has 14 amino acids. The CDR3 nucleotides are TGTGCCAGCAGATTCAATACCCCCCAAGAGACCCAGTACTTC. Translated, it gives CASRFNTPQETQYF.

V gene TRBV9 combines with J gene TRBJ2-1, with 11 bases aligning to TRBD2. The germline CDR1 and CDR2 sequences are SGDLS and YYNGEE. This CDR3 contains 18 residues. Germline trimming cut 3 bases from V and 0 bases from J; bases unmatched to any gene: 8. CDR3 coding DNA: TGTGCCAGCAGCGATAGCGGGGGGGCCATTTTCTCCTACAATGAGCAGTTCTTC. Translation gives CASSDSGGAIFSYNEQFF. Together with reference TRBV9 and TRBJ2-1, the CDR3 gives the full variable domain: DSGVTQTPKHLITATGQRVTLRCSPRSGDLSVYWYQQSLDQGLQFLIQYYNGEERAKGNILERFSAQQFPDLHSELNLSSLELGDSALYFCASSDSGGAIFSYNEQFFGPGTRLTVL.

This clone was recorded once. The chain links TRBV11-2 to TRBJ1-3; D gene uncertain. The CDR3 is made up of 16 amino acids. Trimming removed 1 base from V and 0 bases from J, with 10 bases in between. Germline CDR1 and CDR2: SGHAT and FQNNGV. In DNA form, the CDR3 reads TGTGCCAGCAGCTTAGTCGGGCCGCTCTCTGGAAACACCATATATTTT. The encoded protein is CASSLVGPLSGNTIYF.

The chain employs TRBV4-1 and TRBJ1-4; D is undetermined. V was shortened by 4 bases and J by 9 bases, with 21 bases between the two germline ends. Germline CDR1 is MGHRA and CDR2 is YSYEKL. CDR3 length equals 16 residues. This CDR3 reads CASSLGAQPRYKKLFF. DNA of the CDR3: TGCGCCAGCAGCCTTGGAGCGCAGCCCAGATATAAAAAACTGTTTTTT.

The chain joins TRBV10-3 to TRBJ2-3; no clear D gene. CDR1 and CDR2 (germline): ENHRY, SYGVKD. The CDR3 is made up of 12 amino acids. With 3 bases removed from V and 7 bases from J, the gap between germline ends came to 8 bases. The DNA of the CDR3 is TGTGCCATCAGTGACGAGCGTAATACGCAGTATTTT. Amino acid sequence: CAISDERNTQYF.

The gene calls are TRBV23-1 and TRBJ1-2, with D possibly matching TRBD1 (6 bases). TRBV23-1 is given ORF status, its function remaining uncertain. The CDR3 is 14 residues long. The V end was cut by 0 bases, the J end by 12 bases, with 17 bases between. CDR3 loop: CASSQSQGGGGHTF. The CDR3, as DNA: TGCGCCAGCAGTCAATCGCAAGGGGGGGGCGGCCACACCTTC.

The chain recombines TRBV10-3 with TRBJ2-5, with TRBD2 matching over 12 bases. The CDR3 is 16 amino acids. With 1 base clipped from V and 4 bases from J, the junction kept 4 bases outside the gene matches. Germline V CDR1 and CDR2: ENHRY, SYGVKD. The CDR3 nucleotides are TGTGCCATCAGTGAGTACACTAGCGGGGGGCGAGAGACCCAGTACTTC. Translation gives CAISEYTSGGRETQYF.

The chain combines TRBV18 with TRBJ1-1, with D perhaps TRBD1 (5 bases). V lost 3 bases and J 4 bases, leaving 18 bases between the germline ends. The CDR3 is 16 residues long. Germline CDR1 is KGHSH and CDR2 is LQKENI. The CDR3 DNA reads TGTGCCAGCTCACCGCTGGCAGGGCCCGAGAGCACTGAAGCTTTCTTT. It encodes CASSPLAGPESTEAFF.

This chain connects TRBV18 to TRBJ1-2; D remains unclear. Trimming left V 0 bases short and J 3 bases short, with 11 bases between. CDR1 is KGHSH, CDR2 LQKENI, per germline. This CDR3 comprises 15 residues. CDR3 protein: CASSPPGRPYYGYTF. The DNA for the CDR3 is TGTGCCAGCTCACCACCGGGGAGGCCCTACTATGGCTACACCTTC.

The chain has TRBV4-1 and TRBJ1-4; D gene uncertain. Germline CDR1 is MGHRA and CDR2 is YSYEKL. Trimming took 0 bases from V and 1 from J, leaving 3 bases between them. This CDR3 has 14 residues. Here the CDR3 DNA reads TGCGCCAGCAGCCAAGATAGAACTAATGAAAAACTGTTTTTT. Translation: CASSQDRTNEKLFF.

The J gene is TRBJ1-2, the V gene TRBV3-1 (or the pseudogene TRBV3-2); D not certain. With 4 bases removed from V and 6 bases from J, the gap between germline ends came to 12 bases. This CDR3 has 13 residues. In germline, CDR1 is LGHDT, CDR2 YNNKEL (reference sequence). Written as DNA, the CDR3 is TGTGCCAGCAGCCCCGTGCGGGTGGATGGCTACACCTTC. This translates into CASSPVRVDGYTF.

This clone has only one observation. The rearrangement links TRBV13 to TRBJ1-1; D is ambiguous. Trimming removed 5 bases at V and 0 bases at J, with 16 bases between. CDR3 length equals 16 residues. Per the germline V gene, CDR1 is PRHDT and CDR2 is FYEKMQ (reference sequence). Written as DNA, the CDR3 is TGTGCCAGCAGCACAAAGACCGCCATTATGAACACTGAAGCTTTCTTT. It encodes CASSTKTAIMNTEAFF.

The CDR3 here is CASSLGASQITDTQYF. For the CDR3, the DNA is TGTGCCAGCAGCTTAGGGGCTAGCCAAATAACAGATACGCAGTATTTT. The chain employs TRBV11-2 and TRBJ2-3, with D perhaps matching TRBD2 (5 bases). Trimming shortened V by 1 base and J by 3 bases, and 14 bases separated the two germline ends. CDR3 length: 16 residues. Per germline, CDR1 SGHAT and CDR2 FQNNGV.

The rearrangement joins TRBV3-1 (or the pseudogene TRBV3-2) to TRBJ2-7; 8 bases fit TRBD1. Germline lookup yields CDR1 LGHDT and CDR2 YNNKEL (reference sequence). CDR3 length: 16 residues. V lost 1 base and J lost 3; bases outside the gene matches: 8. CDR3 in DNA: TGTGCCAGCAGCCAAGTTGGTACAGGGGGTTTCTACGAGCAGTACTTC. Encoded protein: CASSQVGTGGFYEQYF.

The rearrangement links TRBV9 to TRBJ1-2, with 8 nucleotides matching TRBD1. Per the germline V gene, CDR1 is SGDLS and CDR2 is YYNGEE. V shed 3 bases and J 8 bases; nucleotides not matched to a gene: 9. The CDR3 contains 14 residues. The CDR3 DNA sequence: TGTGCCAGCAGCGAGGACAGGGAAATTATCGGCTACACCTTC. Translation: CASSEDREIIGYTF.

The rearrangement uses TRBV27 and TRBJ2-2; TRBD1 is a possible D gene (6 bases). The ends were cut back, 6 bases at V and 8 bases at J, with 13 bases in the middle. The germline CDR1 and CDR2 sequences are MNHEY and SMNVEV (reference sequence). The CDR3 length is 13 residues. Here the CDR3 reads CASRQGSEGELFF. CDR3 in DNA: TGTGCCAGCAGACAGGGTTCCGAAGGGGAGCTGTTTTTT.

The chain uses TRBV7-9 and TRBJ2-7, with D unclear. This CDR3 comprises 14 residues. V was shortened by 2 bases and J by 0 bases, with 8 bases between the two germline ends. CDR1 is SEHNR and CDR2 is FQNEAQ in the germline V gene (reference sequence). CDR3 in amino acids: CASSLSSTSYEQYF. The DNA for the CDR3 is TGTGCCAGCAGCTTATCCAGCACCTCCTACGAGCAGTACTTC.

In its sample, this clone was seen once. This chain uses TRBV19 with TRBJ1-1; tentative D call: TRBD1 (6 bases). The CDR3 covers 14 residues. The germline CDR1 and CDR2 sequences are LNHDA and SQIVND (reference sequence). V dropped 2 bases and J dropped 1 base, with 8 bases sitting between them. This CDR3 reads CASSITGKNTEAFF. The CDR3 bases are TGTGCCAGTAGTATAACAGGGAAGAACACTGAAGCTTTCTTT.

The chain has TRBV6-2 or TRBV6-3 and TRBJ1-2; the D gene is possibly TRBD1 (5 bases). The CDR3 runs 12 residues. V was cut by 6 bases and J by 4 bases, with 9 bases left in between. Germline CDR1 and CDR2: MNHEY and SVGEGT. The CDR3 loop reads CASSPGSYGYTF. CDR3 DNA: TGTGCCAGCAGCCCAGGGTCCTATGGCTACACCTTC.

The V call is TRBV2, the J call TRBJ1-5; D not certain. The V and J ends lost 5 bases and 0 bases respectively, with 14 bases between them. The CDR3 contains 16 residues. In germline, CDR1 is SNHLY, CDR2 FYNNEI. The CDR3 spells CASSPQGPLSNQPQHF. The CDR3 bases are TGTGCCAGCAGTCCTCAAGGACCGCTTAGCAATCAGCCCCAGCATTTT.

The genes are TRBV3-1 (or the pseudogene TRBV3-2) and TRBJ2-3; D is unresolved. V gave up 1 base and J gave up 6 bases, with 17 bases separating them. This CDR3 is built from 16 residues. The V gene's germline CDR1 is LGHDT and CDR2 YNNKEL (reference sequence). The DNA for the CDR3 is TGTGCCAGCAGCCAAGTAGGAAGGCCGAACGGGGATACGCAGTATTTT. This translates into CASSQVGRPNGDTQYF.

This clone appeared a single time. The chain has TRBV2 and TRBJ1-1; perhaps TRBD1 as D (5 bases). Trimming left V 1 base short and J 2 bases short, with 17 bases between. Germline assignment: CDR1 SNHLY and CDR2 FYNNEI. The CDR3 is 17 amino acids. The CDR3 sequence: CASSEGFYWGLNTEAFF. CDR3 DNA sequence: TGTGCCAGCAGTGAAGGGTTTTATTGGGGCCTCAACACTGAAGCTTTCTTT.

The gene calls are TRBV5-5 and TRBJ2-2; TRBD1 aligns across 7 bases. V dropped 4 bases and J dropped 0; count of bases not matched to a gene: 3. This CDR3 region has 15 residues. From germline, CDR1 is SGHKS and CDR2 YYEKEE (reference sequence). The DNA of the CDR3 is TGTGCCAGCAGCCGGGGACAGACGAACACCGGGGAGCTGTTTTTT. It codes for CASSRGQTNTGELFF.